This T cell receptor beta chain was captured by sequencing in a study of Tregs in tolerant kidney transplant recipients. Study results and caveats: The small number of patients limits these findings pending further validation.

Unstimulated Tregs (CD4+CD25+CD127-) and CD4+CD25- non-Tregs were sorted from PBMCs. CDR1 and CDR2 (germline): LNHDA, SQIVND (reference sequence). This CDR3 is built from 14 residues. Repertoires were generated with immunoSEQ multiplex PCR, while TCRdb's copy carries only in-frame clones and drops some. The table includes under 20,000 clones, roughly four fifths detected once. Worth noting for this clone: Its antigen is unknown. One end of the junction varies from germline; a read error may be responsible.

The sequence derives from a human donor in good health. Sequenced: Tregs from blood. The rearrangement uses TRBV19 and TRBJ1-1; TRBD1 is a possible D gene (5 bases). Here the CDR3 DNA reads TGTGCCAGTAAAGGTTTGGCAGGGAACACTGAAGCCCTCTTT. Translation: CASKGLAGNTEALF.